A single sample is the source of the 5 T cell receptor beta chains below, sequenced in a study of Ad26.COV2.S vaccination and SARS-CoV-2 variants. The treatment here: around 19 received Ad26.COV2.S at low or high dose, single or two shots; several received placebo; per-sample allocation not given. Sampling was done on day 63 after the first vaccine or placebo injection. The protocol was immunoSEQ multiplex PCR, while the TCRdb copy is restricted to in-frame clones and leaves out a portion. The table includes 200,000 to 250,000 clones, roughly 90% detected once. Sequencing was performed on peripheral blood, taken in a trial of Ad26.COV2.S vaccine versus placebo. Every receptor here comes from a person aged 18-65 years who received the Ad26.COV2.S COVID-19 vaccine or a placebo.

V is TRBV19 and J is TRBJ2-7; no definite D call. Germline lookup yields CDR1 LNHDA and CDR2 SQIVND (reference sequence). Trimming cost V 4 bases and J 5 bases, with 6 bases left between them. This CDR3 is 11 amino acids long. The CDR3 bases are TGTGCCAGTAGTACGGCGAACGAGCAGTACTTC. Encoded protein: CASSTANEQYF.

The V and J genes are TRBV30 and TRBJ2-5, with a tentative D call TRBD2 (5 bases). The CDR3 totals 16 residues. With 1 base removed from V and 2 bases from J, the gap between germline ends came to 17 bases. Germline CDR1 is GTSNPN and CDR2 is SVGIG (reference sequence). The CDR3 sequence is CAWSAARGSLQETQYF. CDR3 DNA sequence: TGTGCCTGGAGTGCTGCTAGAGGGAGCCTACAAGAGACCCAGTACTTC.

The V gene is TRBV11-2, the J gene TRBJ2-7; a weak D match, TRBD2 (6 bases). The ends were cut back, 1 base at V and 4 bases at J, with 11 bases in the middle. The germline gives CDR1 SGHAT, CDR2 FQNNGV. There are 14 residues in the CDR3. Here the CDR3 reads CASSLGLELYEQYF. As DNA, the CDR3 is TGTGCCAGCAGCTTAGGACTAGAGCTGTACGAGCAGTACTTC.

The chain uses TRBV9 and TRBJ2-7; D tentatively reads TRBD1 or TRBD2 (5 bases each). Germline V gene lookup returns CDR1 SGDLS and CDR2 YYNGEE. V was clipped by 0 bases and J by 6 bases, with 13 bases between them. There are 14 residues in the CDR3. CDR3 residues: CASSVGGASGEQYF. The CDR3 DNA reads as TGTGCCAGCAGCGTAGGAGGGGCATCGGGCGAGCAGTACTTC.

A remark on this clone: Other DNA sequences in the sample encode the same CDR3. The V call is TRBV30, the J call TRBJ1-3, with 7 positions matching TRBD1. CDR3 length: 15 residues. From germline, CDR1 is GTSNPN and CDR2 SVGIG (reference sequence). V gave up 0 bases and J gave up 0 bases; unmatched junction bases: 2. The DNA for the CDR3 is TGTGCCTGGAGTGTAGGGACAGTCTCTGGAAACACCATATATTTT. Protein sequence: CAWSVGTVSGNTIYF.